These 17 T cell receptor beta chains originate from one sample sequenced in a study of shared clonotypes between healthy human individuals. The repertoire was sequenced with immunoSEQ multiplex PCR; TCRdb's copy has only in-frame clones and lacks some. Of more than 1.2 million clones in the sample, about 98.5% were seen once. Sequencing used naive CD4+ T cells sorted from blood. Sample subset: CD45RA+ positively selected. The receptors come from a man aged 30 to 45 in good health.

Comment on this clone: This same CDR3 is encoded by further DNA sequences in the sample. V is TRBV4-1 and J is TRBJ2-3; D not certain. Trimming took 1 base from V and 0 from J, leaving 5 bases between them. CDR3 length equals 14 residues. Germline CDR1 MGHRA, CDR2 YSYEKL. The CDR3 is CASSQVGSTDTQYF. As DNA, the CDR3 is TGCGCCAGCAGCCAAGTGGGTAGCACAGATACGCAGTATTTT.

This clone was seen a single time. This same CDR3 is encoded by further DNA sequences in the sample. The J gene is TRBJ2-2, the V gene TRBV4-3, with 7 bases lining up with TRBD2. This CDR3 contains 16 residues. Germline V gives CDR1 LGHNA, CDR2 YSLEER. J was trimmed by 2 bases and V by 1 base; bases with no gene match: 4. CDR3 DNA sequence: TGCGCCAGCAGCCAAGTCGCGGGAGTTAACACCGGGGAGCTGTTTTTT. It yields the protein CASSQVAGVNTGELFF.

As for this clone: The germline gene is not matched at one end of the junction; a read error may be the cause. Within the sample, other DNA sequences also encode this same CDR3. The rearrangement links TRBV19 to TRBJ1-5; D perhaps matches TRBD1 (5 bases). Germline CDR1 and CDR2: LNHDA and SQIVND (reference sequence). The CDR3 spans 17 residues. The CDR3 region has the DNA TGTGCCAGTAGGATGGGGAGCAGGGACGTCGGCAATCAACCCCAGCATTTT. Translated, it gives CASRMGSRDVGNQPQHF.

The chain's CDR3 is CASSFLGSYNEQFF. The DNA for the CDR3 is TGTGCCAGCAGTTTCCTCGGCTCCTACAATGAGCAGTTCTTC. The rearrangement links TRBV6-1 to TRBJ2-1; no clear D gene. Germline assignment: CDR1 MNHNS and CDR2 SASEGT. This CDR3 has 14 amino acids. Between the trimmed V and J ends, which lost 5 bases and 0 bases, there was a span of 8 bases.

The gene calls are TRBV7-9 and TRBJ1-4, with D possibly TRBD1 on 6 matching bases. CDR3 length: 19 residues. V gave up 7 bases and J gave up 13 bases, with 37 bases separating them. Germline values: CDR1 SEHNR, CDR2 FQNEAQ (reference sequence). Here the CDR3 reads CASTPEGRQDRNIMKRLFF. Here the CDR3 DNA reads TGTGCCAGCACCCCAGAGGGGCGACAGGACCGCAACATAATGAAAAGACTGTTTTTT.

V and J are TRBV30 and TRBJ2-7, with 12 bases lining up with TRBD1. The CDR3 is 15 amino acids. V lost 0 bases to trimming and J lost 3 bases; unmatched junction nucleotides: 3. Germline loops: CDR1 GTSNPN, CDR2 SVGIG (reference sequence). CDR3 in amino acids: CAWSVGTGGGYEQYF. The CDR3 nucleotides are TGTGCCTGGAGTGTAGGGACAGGGGGCGGCTACGAGCAGTACTTC.

CDR3: CASSLMARDTQYF. The CDR3 DNA is TGTGCCAGCAGCTTAATGGCACGAGATACGCAGTATTTT. The chain is built from TRBV7-8 and TRBJ2-3; D is unresolved. Looked up from germline, CDR1 is SGHVS and CDR2 is FQNEAQ. The CDR3 extends over 13 amino acids. Trimming shortened V by 2 bases and J by 5 bases, and 8 bases separated the two germline ends.

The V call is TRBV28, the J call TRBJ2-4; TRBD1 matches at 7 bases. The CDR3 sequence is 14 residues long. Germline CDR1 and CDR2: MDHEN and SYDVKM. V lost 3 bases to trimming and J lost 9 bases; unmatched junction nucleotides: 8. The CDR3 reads CASSFGQVTGIQYF. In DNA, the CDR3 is TGTGCCAGCAGTTTCGGACAGGTGACCGGCATTCAGTACTTC.

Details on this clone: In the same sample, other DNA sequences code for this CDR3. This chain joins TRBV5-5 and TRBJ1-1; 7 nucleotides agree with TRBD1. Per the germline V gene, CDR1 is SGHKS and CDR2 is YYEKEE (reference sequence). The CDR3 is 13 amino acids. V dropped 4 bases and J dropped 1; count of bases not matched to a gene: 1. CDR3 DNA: TGTGCCAGCAGCCGACAGGGGAACACTGAAGCTTTCTTT. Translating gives CASSRQGNTEAFF. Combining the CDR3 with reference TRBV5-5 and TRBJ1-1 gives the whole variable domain DAGVTQSPTHLIKTRGQQVTLRCSPISGHKSVSWYQQVLGQGPQFIFQYYEKEERGRGNFPDRFSARQFPNYSSELNVNALLLGDSALYLCASSRQGNTEAFFGQGTRLTVV.

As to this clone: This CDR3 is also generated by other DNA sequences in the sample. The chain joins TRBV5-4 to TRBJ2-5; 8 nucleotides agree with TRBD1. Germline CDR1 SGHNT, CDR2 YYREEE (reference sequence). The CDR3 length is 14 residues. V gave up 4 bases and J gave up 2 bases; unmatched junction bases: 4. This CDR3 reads CASSIGQGQETQYF. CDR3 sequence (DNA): TGTGCCAGCAGCATAGGACAGGGACAAGAGACCCAGTACTTC. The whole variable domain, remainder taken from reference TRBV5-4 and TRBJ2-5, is ETGVTQSPTHLIKTRGQQVTLRCSSQSGHNTVSWYQQALGQGPQFIFQYYREEENGRGNFPPRFSGLQFPNYSSELNVNALELDDSALYLCASSIGQGQETQYFGPGTRLLVL.

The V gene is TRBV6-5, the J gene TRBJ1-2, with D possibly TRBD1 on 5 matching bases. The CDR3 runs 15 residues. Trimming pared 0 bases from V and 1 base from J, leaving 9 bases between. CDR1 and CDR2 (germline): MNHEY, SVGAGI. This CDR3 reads CASSYSRQGNYGYTF. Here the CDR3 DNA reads TGTGCCAGCAGTTACTCGAGGCAGGGTAACTATGGCTACACCTTC.

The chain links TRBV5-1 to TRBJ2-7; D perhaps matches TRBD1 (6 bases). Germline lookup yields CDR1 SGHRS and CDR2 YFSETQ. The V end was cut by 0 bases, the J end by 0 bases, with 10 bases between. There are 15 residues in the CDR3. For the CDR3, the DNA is TGCGCCAGCAGCTTGGCCGGGACATACTCCTACGAGCAGTACTTC. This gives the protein CASSLAGTYSYEQYF.

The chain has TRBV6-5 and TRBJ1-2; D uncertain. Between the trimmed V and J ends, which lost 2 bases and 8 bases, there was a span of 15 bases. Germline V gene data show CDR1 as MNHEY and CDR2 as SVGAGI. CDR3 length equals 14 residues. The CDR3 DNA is TGTGCCAGCAGTTACGGGCCGAGGGAGGGCGGCTACACCTTC. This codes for CASSYGPREGGYTF.

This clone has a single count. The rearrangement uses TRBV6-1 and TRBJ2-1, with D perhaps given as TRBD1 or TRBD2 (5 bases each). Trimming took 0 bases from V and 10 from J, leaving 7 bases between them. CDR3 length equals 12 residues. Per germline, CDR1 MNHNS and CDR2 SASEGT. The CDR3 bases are TGTGCCAGCAGTGAAGCGTGGGGGGAGCAGTTCTTC. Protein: CASSEAWGEQFF.

CDR3 sequence reads: CASSDGQGETQYF. The DNA for the CDR3 is TGCGCCAGCAGCGATGGACAGGGGGAGACCCAGTACTTC. J is TRBJ2-5 and V is TRBV5-1; TRBD1 aligns across 9 bases. V trimming: 4 bases; J trimming: 5 bases; junction bases outside the gene matches: 3. Germline V gives CDR1 SGHRS, CDR2 YFSETQ. This CDR3 is built from 13 residues. The variable domain in full, with the rest retrieved from reference TRBV5-1 and TRBJ2-5, is KAGVTQTPRYLIKTRGQQVTLSCSPISGHRSVSWYQQTPGQGLQFLFEYFSETQRNKGNFPGRFSGRQFSNSRSEMNVSTLELGDSALYLCASSDGQGETQYFGPGTRLLVL.

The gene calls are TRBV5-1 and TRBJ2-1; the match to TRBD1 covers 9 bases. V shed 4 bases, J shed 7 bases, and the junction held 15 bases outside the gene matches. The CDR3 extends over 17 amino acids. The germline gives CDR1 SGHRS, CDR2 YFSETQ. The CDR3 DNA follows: TGCGCCAGCAGCAACCCGACAGGGGGGGTGACGAATAATGAGCAGTTCTTC. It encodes CASSNPTGGVTNNEQFF.

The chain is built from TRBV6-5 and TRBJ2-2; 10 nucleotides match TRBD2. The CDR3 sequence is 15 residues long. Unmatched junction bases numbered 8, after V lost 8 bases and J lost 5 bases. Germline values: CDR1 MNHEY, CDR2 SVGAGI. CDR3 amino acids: CASGRLAGGTGELFF. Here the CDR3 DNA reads TGTGCCAGCGGGAGACTAGCGGGTGGGACCGGGGAGCTGTTTTTT.